This T cell receptor (beta chain) was recovered during a study of cytomegalovirus exposure and HLA in healthy donors. CDR1 is SGDLS and CDR2 is YYNGEE in the germline V gene. V gave up 0 bases and J gave up 3 bases, with 16 bases separating them. The CDR3 loop spans 16 amino acids. The table came from immunoSEQ multiplex PCR; TCRdb's copy has only in-frame clones and leaves some out. The top ten hold 0.67% of the sample, which has about 110,000 clones, roughly 95% seen once. The sequence was collected from a woman aged 18-35 years in good health and CMV-seronegative. The gene calls are TRBV9 and TRBJ2-7, with a possible D match to TRBD2 (7 bases). Material for sequencing was PBMCs. CDR3 protein: CASSVGGGQEIYEQYF. In DNA form, the CDR3 reads TGTGCCAGCAGCGTAGGGGGGGGGCAGGAGATCTACGAGCAGTACTTC.